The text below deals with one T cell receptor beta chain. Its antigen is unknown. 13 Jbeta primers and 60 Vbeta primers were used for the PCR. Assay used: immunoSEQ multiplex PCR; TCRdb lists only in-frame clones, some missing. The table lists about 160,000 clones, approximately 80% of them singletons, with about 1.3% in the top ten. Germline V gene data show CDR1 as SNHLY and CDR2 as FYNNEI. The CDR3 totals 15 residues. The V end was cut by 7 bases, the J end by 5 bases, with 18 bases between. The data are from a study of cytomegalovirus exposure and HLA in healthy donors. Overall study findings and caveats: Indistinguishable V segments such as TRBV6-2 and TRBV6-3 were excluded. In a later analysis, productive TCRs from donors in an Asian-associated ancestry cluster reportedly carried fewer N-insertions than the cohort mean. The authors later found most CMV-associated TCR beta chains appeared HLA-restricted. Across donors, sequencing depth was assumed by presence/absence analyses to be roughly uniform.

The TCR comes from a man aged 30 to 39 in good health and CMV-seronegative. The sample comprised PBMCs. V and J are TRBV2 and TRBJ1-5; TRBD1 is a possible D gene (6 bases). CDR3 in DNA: TGTGCCAGCACTACAGGGATGGGCTTTGATCAGCCCCAGCATTTT. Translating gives CASTTGMGFDQPQHF.